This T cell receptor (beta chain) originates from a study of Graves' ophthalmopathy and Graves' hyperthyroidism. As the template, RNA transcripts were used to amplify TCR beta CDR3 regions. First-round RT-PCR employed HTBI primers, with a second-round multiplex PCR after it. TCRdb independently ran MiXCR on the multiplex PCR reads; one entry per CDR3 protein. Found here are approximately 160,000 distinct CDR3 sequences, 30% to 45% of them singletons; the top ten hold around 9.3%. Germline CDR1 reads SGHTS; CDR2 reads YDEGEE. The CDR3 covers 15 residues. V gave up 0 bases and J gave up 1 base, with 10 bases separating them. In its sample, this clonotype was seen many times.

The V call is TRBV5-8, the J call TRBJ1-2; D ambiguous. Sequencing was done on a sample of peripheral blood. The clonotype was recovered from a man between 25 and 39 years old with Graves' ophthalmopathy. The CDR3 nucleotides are TGTGCCAGCAGCTTGGATCTGAGTATTAACTATGGCTACACCTTC. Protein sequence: CASSLDLSINYGYTF.